This is a list of T cell receptor beta chains from one sample in a study of blood T cell repertoires in COVID-19. Generated by immunoSEQ multiplex PCR, the TCRdb table keeps only in-frame clones and is missing some. The top ten clones hold approximately 14% of a sample with 200,000 to 250,000 clones, 88% of them seen once. The specimen was PBMCs or T cells enriched from blood (not recorded which). Receptors originate from a woman in her fifties or sixties with acute COVID-19. CDR3s include the opening cysteine and the closing phenylalanine or tryptophan. D genes are given only for firm matches. Clone sizes are given selectively: once, few, many, or a class where the clone is expanded.

>TRBJ2-1|TRBV6-5|.|TRBD2
TGTGCCAGCAGACAAACGAGGACTAGCGGGTTCTTC
CASRQTRTSGFF
>TRBJ1-2|TRBV30|.|TRBD1
TGTGCCTGGAACCCCCCGGTGGGACAGGGACTTTATGGCTACACCTTC
CAWNPPVGQGLYGYTF
>TRBJ2-5|TRBV19|.|TRBD1
TGTGCCAGTAGTCCAGGGACAGCCCCCTACGACAAGACCCAGTACTTC
CASSPGTAPYDKTQYF
>TRBJ2-5|TRBV5-1|few|.
TGCGCCAGCAGCCGTCTAGAAGAGACCCAGTACTTC
CASSRLEETQYF
>TRBJ1-1|TRBV28|few|TRBD1
TGTGCCAGCAGCCTTCCAGGGGGCACTGAAGCTTTCTTT
CASSLPGGTEAFF
>TRBJ1-6|TRBV28|.|.
TGTGCCTCGGGCGGGGCTTCTTATAATTCACCCCTCCACTTT
CASGGASYNSPLHF
>TRBJ1-5|TRBV11-2|.|.
TGTGCCAGCAGCTTAGGTGTCCTTCAGCCCCAGCATTTT
CASSLGVLQPQHF
>TRBJ1-1|TRBV12-3/TRBV12-4|.|.
TGTGCCAGCAGTTACAGGGCTGGAGCTTTCTTT
CASSYRAGAFF
>TRBJ1-1|TRBV28|once|.
TGTGCCAGCAGTCTAAGGCGGACACAAGCTTTCTTT
CASSLRRTQAFF
>TRBJ2-7|TRBV12-3/TRBV12-4|.|.
TGTGCCAGCAGTTTGGGACTGAACTACGAGCAGTACTTC
CASSLGLNYEQYF
>TRBJ1-5|TRBV29-1|few|.
TGCAGCGTTGGTGGAGCGGCGGGGGGCGATCAGCCCCAGCATTTT
CSVGGAAGGDQPQHF
>TRBJ2-5|TRBV5-1|.|TRBD1
TGCGCCAGCAGCTTGATAGGTCAGGGGGTTGGAGAGACCCAGTACTTC
CASSLIGQGVGETQYF
>TRBJ1-4|TRBV7-8|.|TRBD1
TGTGCCAGCAGCTTAGGGGACAGGGGAGGTTGGGAAAAACTGTTTTTT
CASSLGDRGGWEKLFF
>TRBJ2-5|TRBV27|.|.
TGTGCCAGCAGTCTGACTAGTTTCGAGACCCAGTACTTC
CASSLTSFETQYF
>TRBJ2-7|TRBV24-1|.|.
TGTGCCACCAGTGATTCAGGGGGAGGCGTCGAGCAGTACTTC
CATSDSGGGVEQYF
>TRBJ2-1|TRBV9|.|TRBD2
TGTGCCAGCAGCGTAGAGGCTAGCGGCAGCAATGAGCAGTTCTTC
CASSVEASGSNEQFF
>TRBJ2-5|TRBV4-1|many|TRBD1
TGCGCCAGCAGCCAACCCGACAGGGAAAAAGAGACCCAGTACTTC
CASSQPDREKETQYF
>TRBJ1-1|TRBV9|.|TRBD1
TGTGCCAGCAGCGCCGGACAGGTTGTCGCTGAAGCTTTCTTT
CASSAGQVVAEAFF
>TRBJ2-1|TRBV5-6|.|TRBD2
TGTGCCAGCAGCTTGGCAGCGGGAGTTAACTATGAGCAGTTCTTC
CASSLAAGVNYEQFF
>TRBJ2-7|TRBV7-8|.|.
TGTGCCAGCAGCTCCCGGGATCGATTTCCCTACGAGCAGTACTTC
CASSSRDRFPYEQYF
>TRBJ2-2|TRBV30|once|.
TGTGCCTGGAGCACAGCAAACACCGGGGAGCTGTTTTTT
CAWSTANTGELFF
>TRBJ2-7|TRBV7-9|.|.
TGTGCCAGCAGCCCCGTCCCGAGCTCCTACGAGCAGTACTTC
CASSPVPSSYEQYF
>TRBJ1-2|TRBV2|.|.
TGTGCCAGCAGGACAGAAGCCTATGGCTACACCTTC
CASRTEAYGYTF
>TRBJ2-7|TRBV13|.|.
TGTGCCAGCAGCTTAGGGGCTGCGGGCGAGCAGTACTTC
CASSLGAAGEQYF
>TRBJ1-2|TRBV12-3/TRBV12-4|.|.
TGTGCCAGCAGCCGTGCGGTCTATGGCTACACCTTC
CASSRAVYGYTF
>TRBJ2-7|TRBV9|.|.
TGTGCCAGCAGCGTAGCTGGTCTAACAGCCTACGAGCAGTACTTC
CASSVAGLTAYEQYF
>TRBJ2-1|TRBV6-2/TRBV6-3|.|TRBD2
TGTGCCAGCAGTTACGGAGGGACTAGCAATGGTGAGCAGTTCTTC
CASSYGGTSNGEQFF
>TRBJ2-7|TRBV11-3|.|.
TGTGCCAGCAGCTCCGGGACTGGCCCTCCCTACGAGCAGTACTTC
CASSSGTGPPYEQYF
>TRBJ1-1|TRBV18|.|.
TGTGCCAGCTCACCACAGGGGGTGCGGAACACTGAAGCTTTCTTT
CASSPQGVRNTEAFF
>TRBJ2-1|TRBV14|few|TRBD1
TGTGCCAGCAGCCTGGGACAGGGGAGTTTATATGAGCAGTTCTTC
CASSLGQGSLYEQFF
>TRBJ1-2|TRBV5-5|.|TRBD1
TGTGCCAGCAGCCCAGGACAGGGGGCCTTCTATGGCTACACCTTC
CASSPGQGAFYGYTF
>TRBJ2-6|TRBV19|.|.
TGTGCCAGTAGGGGTGGGGGACACTCTGGGGCCAACGTCCTGACTTTC
CASRGGGHSGANVLTF
>TRBJ1-3|TRBV29-1|.|.
TGCAGCGTTGGAGGGCTTTCTGGAAACACCATATATTTT
CSVGGLSGNTIYF
>TRBJ2-1|TRBV29-1|once|.
TGCAGCGTTGGTTCGGTTGGAGGACTTTCCTACAATGAGCAGTTCTTC
CSVGSVGGLSYNEQFF
>TRBJ1-1|TRBV9|.|.
TGTGCCAGCAGCCCGCGGACAGAAGAAGCTTTCTTT
CASSPRTEEAFF
>TRBJ2-2|TRBV27|.|.
TGTGCCAGCAGTTTCTATCAGAACACCGGGGAGCTGTTTTTT
CASSFYQNTGELFF
>TRBJ1-6|TRBV6-1|.|TRBD1
TGTGCCAGCAGTGACCCGCCGGGACAGGGTCGTTCACCCCTCCACTTT
CASSDPPGQGRSPLHF
>TRBJ1-4|TRBV19|.|.
TGTGCCAGTAGTATCAACAGGGCAACTAATGAAAAACTGTTTTTT
CASSINRATNEKLFF
>TRBJ2-7|TRBV5-4|.|TRBD2
TGTGCCAGCAGCTTGGGGCAGCGGGAGGGCCACGAGCAGTACTTC
CASSLGQREGHEQYF
>TRBJ1-4|TRBV4-1|.|.
TGCGCCAGCAGCCAAGCGCTTTCGACAGGACCCAATGAAAAACTGTTTTTT
CASSQALSTGPNEKLFF
>TRBJ1-1|TRBV5-4|.|TRBD1
TGTGCCAGCCGGCCGACAGGGGGCATGAACACTGAAGCTTTCTTT
CASRPTGGMNTEAFF
>TRBJ2-6|TRBV14|.|.
TGTGCCAGCAGCCAAGCCTCGGGAGGGGCCAACGTCCTGACTTTC
CASSQASGGANVLTF
>TRBJ1-4|TRBV28|once|.
TGTGCCAGCAGTCCGGGACTTCGGTCCGTCAATGAAAAACTGTTTTTT
CASSPGLRSVNEKLFF
>TRBJ1-1|TRBV19|once|.
TGTGCCAGTAGTATTGCCCCCACGGCTGAAGCTTTCTTT
CASSIAPTAEAFF
>TRBJ1-2|TRBV27|.|TRBD1
TGTGCCAGCAGTTTGGGACAGGGGTTGTATGGCTACACCTTC
CASSLGQGLYGYTF
>TRBJ1-1|TRBV11-2|few|.
TGTGCCAGCAGCTTCGGAGTGGCCCAAGGAGCTTTCTTT
CASSFGVAQGAFF